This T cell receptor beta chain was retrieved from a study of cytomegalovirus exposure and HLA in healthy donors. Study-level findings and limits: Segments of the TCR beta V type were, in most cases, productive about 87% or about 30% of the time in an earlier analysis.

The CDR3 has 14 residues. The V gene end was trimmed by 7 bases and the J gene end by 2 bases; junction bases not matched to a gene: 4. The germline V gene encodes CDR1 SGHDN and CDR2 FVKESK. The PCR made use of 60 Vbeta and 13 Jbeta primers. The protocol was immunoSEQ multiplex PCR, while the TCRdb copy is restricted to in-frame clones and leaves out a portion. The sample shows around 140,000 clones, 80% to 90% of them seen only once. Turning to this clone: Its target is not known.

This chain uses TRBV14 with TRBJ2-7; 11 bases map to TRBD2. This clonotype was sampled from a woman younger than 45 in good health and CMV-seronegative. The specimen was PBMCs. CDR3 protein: CASNLAGGPYEQYF. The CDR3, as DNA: TGTGCCAGCAACCTAGCGGGAGGCCCCTACGAGCAGTACTTC.